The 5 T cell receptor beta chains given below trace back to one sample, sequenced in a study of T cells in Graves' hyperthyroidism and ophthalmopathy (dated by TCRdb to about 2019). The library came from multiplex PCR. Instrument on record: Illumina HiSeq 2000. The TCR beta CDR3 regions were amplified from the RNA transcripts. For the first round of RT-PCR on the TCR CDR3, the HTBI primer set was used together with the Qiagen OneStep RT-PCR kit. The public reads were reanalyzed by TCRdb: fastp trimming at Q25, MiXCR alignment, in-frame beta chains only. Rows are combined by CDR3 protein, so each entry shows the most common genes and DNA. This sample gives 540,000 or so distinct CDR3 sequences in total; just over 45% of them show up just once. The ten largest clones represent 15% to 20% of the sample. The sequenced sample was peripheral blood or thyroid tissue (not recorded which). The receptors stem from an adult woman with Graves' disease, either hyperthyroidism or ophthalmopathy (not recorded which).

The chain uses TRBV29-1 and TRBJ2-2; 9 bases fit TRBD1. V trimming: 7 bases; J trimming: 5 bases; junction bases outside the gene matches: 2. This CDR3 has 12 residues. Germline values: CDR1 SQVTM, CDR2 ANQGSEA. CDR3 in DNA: TGCAGCGCGGACAGGGGAACCGGGGAGCTGTTTTTT. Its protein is CSADRGTGELFF.

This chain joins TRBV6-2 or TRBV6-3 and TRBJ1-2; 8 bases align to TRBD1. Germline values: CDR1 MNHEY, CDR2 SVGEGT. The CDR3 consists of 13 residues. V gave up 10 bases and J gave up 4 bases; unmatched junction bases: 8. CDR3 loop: CAIGATGVYGYTF. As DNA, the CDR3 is TGTGCCATCGGTGCGACAGGGGTCTATGGCTACACCTTC.

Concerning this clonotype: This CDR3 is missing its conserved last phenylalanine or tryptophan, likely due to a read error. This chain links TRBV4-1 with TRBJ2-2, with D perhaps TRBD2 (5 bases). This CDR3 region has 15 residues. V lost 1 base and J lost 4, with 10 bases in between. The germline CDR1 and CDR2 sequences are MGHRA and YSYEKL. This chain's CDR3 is CASSQAGYSTGELFL. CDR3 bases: TGCGCCAGCAGCCAAGCGGGATATTCCACCGGGGAGCTGTTTCTT.

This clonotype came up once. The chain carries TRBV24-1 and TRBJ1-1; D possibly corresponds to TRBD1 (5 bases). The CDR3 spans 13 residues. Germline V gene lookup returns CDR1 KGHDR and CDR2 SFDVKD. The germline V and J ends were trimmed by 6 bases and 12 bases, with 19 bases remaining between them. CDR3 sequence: CATSRGSYRRPFF. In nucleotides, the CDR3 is TGTGCCACCAGTCGGGGTTCGTACAGGCGGCCTTTCTTT.

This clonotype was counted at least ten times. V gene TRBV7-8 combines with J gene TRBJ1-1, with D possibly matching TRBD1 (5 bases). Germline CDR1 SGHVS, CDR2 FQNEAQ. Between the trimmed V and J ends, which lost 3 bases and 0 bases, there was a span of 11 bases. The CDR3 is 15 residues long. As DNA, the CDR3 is TGTGCCAGCAGCTTGTTACGGGACGTGAACACTGAAGCTTTCTTT. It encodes CASSLLRDVNTEAFF.